The T cell receptor beta chain under discussion was sequenced for a study of blood T cell repertoires in COVID-19. Overall study context: The United States, Italy and Spain provided the acute and convalescent COVID-19 samples.

Original handling: Estimates of nucleated cell counts were drawn from the amplification of reference gene primers. The table came from immunoSEQ multiplex PCR; TCRdb's copy has only in-frame clones and leaves some out. V and J calls and clone size are as listed in that table; D and trimming were resolved from the DNA. The sample contains approximately 89,000 clones, more than 60% of which appear only once. The V segment lost 6 bases and the J segment 7 bases; nucleotides outside the gene matches: 8. This CDR3 has 14 amino acids. Per germline, CDR1 MNHEY and CDR2 SMNVEV (reference sequence). The chain is built from TRBV27 and TRBJ2-2; 7 bases match TRBD2. Sequencing was performed on peripheral blood. This TCR came from a man between 65 and 85 years old with acute or convalescent COVID-19. CDR3 DNA: TGTGCCAGCAGCAAAAAACGGGAGGTCGGGGAGCTGTTTTTT. This encodes CASSKKREVGELFF.